The rows below give T cell receptor beta chains drawn from one sample of a study of blood T cell repertoires in COVID-19. TCRdb's copy holds only in-frame clones and misses some; the assay was immunoSEQ multiplex PCR. Of about 130,000 clones listed, about four fifths are singletons. What was sequenced was peripheral blood. These receptors all stem from an elderly woman with acute or convalescent COVID-19. CDR3s include the opening cysteine and the closing phenylalanine or tryptophan. A D gene is named only where the DNA matches it firmly. Expanded clones get a size class; other rows say once, few or many, or leave the size out.

TRBJ2-2	TRBV6-5	.	.	TGTGCCAGCAGTTCTGACACCGGGGAGCTGTTTTTT	CASSSDTGELFF
TRBJ1-2	TRBV15	.	.	TGTGCCACCAGCAGAGATACAGTTTATGGCTACACCTTC	CATSRDTVYGYTF
TRBJ2-7	TRBV6-4	.	.	TGTGCCAGCCCCGCGGGGGACATCTACGAGCAGTACTTC	CASPAGDIYEQYF
TRBJ1-1	TRBV2	.	.	TGTGCCAGCAGTGACCCCCGGACTGAAGCTTTCTTT	CASSDPRTEAFF
TRBJ1-6	TRBV15	.	.	TGTGCCACCAGCAGAGGACTTTGGGGAGGGGTTACGGATTCACCCCTCCACTTT	CATSRGLWGGVTDSPLHF
TRBJ2-1	TRBV29-1	.	TRBD2	TGCAGCGGCAGGACTAGCGGGAGCACCCGCCCGCAGTTCTTC	CSGRTSGSTRPQFF
TRBJ1-5	TRBV2	once	TRBD1	TGTGCCAGCAGGGACACTCAAAAACAGGGGCCTAATCAGCCCCAGCATTTT	CASRDTQKQGPNQPQHF
TRBJ1-1	TRBV4-3	.	.	TGCGCCAGCAGCCAGGCAAGAAACACTGAAGCTTTCTTT	CASSQARNTEAFF
TRBJ2-7	TRBV6-6	.	.	TGTGCCAGCAGGATGGCCTTGTATACGTACGAGCAGTACTTC	CASRMALYTYEQYF
TRBJ1-3	TRBV5-1	.	.	TGCGCCAGCAGTTTGGGCAGGGCGAGAGGAATATATTTT	CASSLGRARGIYF
TRBJ2-5	TRBV11-3	.	.	TGTGCCAGCAGCTTAGAGGGGGCAGAGACCCAGTACTTC	CASSLEGAETQYF
TRBJ2-5	TRBV5-6	.	.	TGTGCCAGCAGCTTGTTGTTAGCACCACAAGAGACCCAGTACTTC	CASSLLLAPQETQYF
TRBJ1-2	TRBV5-6	.	.	TGTGCCAGCAGCCCACCACAGGGTAGGCGCGAGAACTATGGCTACACCTTC	CASSPPQGRRENYGYTF
TRBJ2-7	TRBV19	.	.	TGTGCCAGTCGGATGGGGAGCGAGCAGTACTTC	CASRMGSEQYF
TRBJ1-2	TRBV2	.	.	TGTGCCAGCCAACAGGATAACTATGGCTACACCTTC	CASQQDNYGYTF
TRBJ2-3	TRBV3-1/TRBV3-2	few	TRBD2	TGTGCCAGCAGTGGTGGGGCCTTGACTAGCGCCCGCACAGATACGCAGTATTTT	CASSGGALTSARTDTQYF
TRBJ1-4	TRBV18	.	TRBD1	TGTGCCAGCTCACCGGGACAGGGATCAACTAATGAAAAACTGTTTTTT	CASSPGQGSTNEKLFF
TRBJ1-1	TRBV6-6	once	.	TGTGCCAGCAGTTACCAGTTGGGCAGACCTACTGAAGCTTTCTTT	CASSYQLGRPTEAFF
TRBJ2-1	TRBV5-1	once	.	TGCGCCAGCAGCTTGGGGACCACTAGAGACAATGAGCAGTTCTTC	CASSLGTTRDNEQFF
TRBJ2-7	TRBV5-6	.	.	TGTGCCAGCAGCGGGGGGGCCCTAGCGGTGAACTACGAGCAGTACTTC	CASSGGALAVNYEQYF
TRBJ2-3	TRBV10-3	.	TRBD2	TGTGCCACCAAAGCCAAAGGACTAGTAGTCACAGATACGCAGTATTTT	CATKAKGLVVTDTQYF
TRBJ1-3	TRBV15	.	.	TGTGCCACCAGCAGAGATCCTGGCCGAAGCTCTGGAAACACCATATATTTT	CATSRDPGRSSGNTIYF
TRBJ2-1	TRBV6-5	.	TRBD1	TGTGCCAGCAGCCGAGGGGGCAGGTATGGTAATGAGCAGTTCTTC	CASSRGGRYGNEQFF
TRBJ1-2	TRBV19	.	.	TGTGCCAGTAGGATACCCCCGGCGGGGGGCGCGTCCCAAGCCCCCTATGGCTACACCTTC	CASRIPPAGGASQAPYGYTF
TRBJ2-7	TRBV12-5	.	TRBD2	TGTGCTAGTACCCCCAGCGGGGGGTCCAACGAGCAGTACTTC	CASTPSGGSNEQYF
TRBJ1-1	TRBV6-5	.	.	TGTGCCAGCGGGAGGGACACTGAAGCTTTCTTT	CASGRDTEAFF
TRBJ1-1	TRBV23-1	.	.	TGCGCCAGCCCCGGAATTCGGGAGGTTGAAGCTTTCTTT	CASPGIREVEAFF
TRBJ1-5	TRBV6-2/TRBV6-3	.	.	TGTGCCAGCAGTTACGGAGGGGAGCCCCAGCATTTT	CASSYGGEPQHF
TRBJ2-2	TRBV3-1/TRBV3-2	once	TRBD2	TGTGCCAGCAGCCGGAGCGGGGACAACACCGGGGAGCTGTTTTTT	CASSRSGDNTGELFF
TRBJ2-5	TRBV4-3	.	.	TGCGCCAGCAGCCAAGTCGCCGGAGCTACAGAGACCCAGTACTTC	CASSQVAGATETQYF
TRBJ2-1	TRBV18	.	TRBD1	TGTGCCAGCTCACCGCTCAATTTCGGGACAGGGGTGAATGAGCAGTTCTTC	CASSPLNFGTGVNEQFF